What follows is one T cell receptor beta chain and its context. The antigen is unknown. This CDR3 is 13 amino acids long. J gave up 9 bases and V 8 bases, and 4 bases lay outside the gene matches. Germline-derived CDR1 and CDR2 are MNHEY and SVGAGI. In the original analysis: Filtering differed, since immunoSEQ gave only junction sequences and no quality scores. Method: immunoSEQ multiplex PCR; TCRdb's copy keeps in-frame clones and lacks some. The D gene and trimming were derived from the DNA, and the V and J assignments and clone size from that table. The sample yields about a million clones, 70% to 80% seen once. This entry belongs to a study of shared clonotypes between healthy human individuals. Study summary: Samples came from a couple of female and a few male donors aged 18 to 49. Per-donor plates numbered three CD4 naive, three CD4 memory, two CD8 naive and one CD8 memory. Whole-study results and caveats: It was observed that roughly 5% of naive CD4 clonotypes were shared across a handful of donors.

The rearrangement joins TRBV6-5 to TRBJ2-1; 13 bases fit TRBD2. Sequenced sample: memory CD4+ T cells from PBMCs. Subset given: CD45RA-negative fraction. The clonotype comes from a man younger than 35 in good health. Some clones in this sample may be carry-over from other donors' samples. CDR3 amino acids: CASGRLAGGEQFF. As DNA, the CDR3 is TGTGCCAGCGGGCGACTAGCGGGAGGTGAGCAGTTCTTC.